The 9 T cell receptor beta chains reported below all come from one sample, sequenced in a study of OX40 agonist ivuxolimab in advanced cancers. Library preparation used the immunoSEQ multiplex PCR assay. TCRdb holds this immuneACCESS table with in-frame rearrangements only. Some clones are missing; in checked studies, unresolved V genes explain under half, and the rest has no known cause. Recorded for this sample are about 70,000 clones; about nine tenths of them occurred a single time. The ten most abundant clones make up about 8.2% of the sample. The material sequenced was CD4+ or CD8+ T cells sorted from blood, taken in a trial of the OX40 agonist ivuxolimab. The receptors were sampled from an adult with an advanced solid tumor such as melanoma, head and neck, liver or kidney cancer.

V and J are TRBV11-2 and TRBJ2-7; D gene ambiguous. CDR3 size: 13 residues. The V end was cut by 5 bases, the J end by 7 bases, with 15 bases between. Germline V lookup: CDR1 SGHAT, CDR2 FQNNGV. For the CDR3, the DNA is TGTGCCAGCAGCATGGGCCGGCTAAAGGAGCAGTACTTC. It yields the protein CASSMGRLKEQYF. Full variable domain (outside the CDR3, taken from reference TRBV11-2 and TRBJ2-7): EAGVAQSPRYKIIEKRQSVAFWCNPISGHATLYWYQQILGQGPKLLIQFQNNGVVDDSQLPKDRFSAERLKGVDSTLKIQPAKLEDSAVYLCASSMGRLKEQYFGPGTRLTVT.

CDR3 sequence: CASSWQGDGYTF. In nucleotides, the CDR3 is TGCGCCAGCAGCTGGCAGGGGGATGGCTACACCTTC. The chain employs TRBV5-1 and TRBJ1-2, with TRBD1 identical over 7 bases. With V trimmed by 3 bases and J by 6 bases, 2 bases remained unmatched. The CDR3 consists of 12 residues. Germline lookup yields CDR1 SGHRS and CDR2 YFSETQ.

This chain joins TRBV6-6 and TRBJ2-5; D ambiguous. The V and J ends lost 7 bases and 1 base respectively, with 10 bases between them. Germline V gene lookup returns CDR1 MNHNY and CDR2 SVGAGI (reference sequence). The CDR3 covers 13 residues. This chain's CDR3 is CASTQDLQETQYF. The CDR3 nucleotides are TGTGCCAGCACCCAGGATCTCCAAGAGACCCAGTACTTC.

V is TRBV5-8 and J is TRBJ2-6; 9 nucleotides match TRBD1. The CDR3 runs 18 residues. Per germline, CDR1 SGHTS and CDR2 YDEGEE. V gave up 3 bases and J gave up 0 bases; unmatched junction bases: 7. The CDR3 reads CASSSGTGTSSGANVLTF. In DNA, the CDR3 is TGTGCCAGCAGCTCCGGGACAGGGACTTCCTCTGGGGCCAACGTCCTGACTTTC.

A single count supports this clone. This chain links TRBV27 with TRBJ1-1, with D possibly matching TRBD1 (6 bases). Trimming cost V 5 bases and J 5 bases, with 15 bases left between them. The germline V gene encodes CDR1 MNHEY and CDR2 SMNVEV (reference sequence). There are 14 residues in the CDR3. Here the CDR3 reads CASSGSGGRTEAFF. CDR3 DNA sequence: TGTGCCAGCAGTGGGAGCGGGGGGCGAACTGAAGCTTTCTTT.

This chain joins TRBV2 and TRBJ2-6; D call uncertain. Germline CDR1 and CDR2: SNHLY and FYNNEI. Trimming took off 6 bases at V and 4 bases at J, with 7 bases between the two ends. The length of the CDR3 is 13 residues. This CDR3 is CASSARGANVLTF. The CDR3 DNA sequence: TGTGCCAGCAGCGCCAGGGGGGCCAACGTCCTGACTTTC. The full variable domain, its missing parts supplied by reference TRBV2 and TRBJ2-6, is EPEVTQTPSHQVTQMGQEVILRCVPISNHLYFYWYRQILGQKVEFLVSFYNNEISEKSEIFDDQFSVERPDGSNFTLKIRSTKLEDSAMYFCASSARGANVLTFGAGSRLTVL.

This clone was seen only once. The chain has TRBV9 and TRBJ2-3; D may be TRBD2 (5 bases). The germline V gene has CDR1 SGDLS and CDR2 YYNGEE. V was pared by 4 bases and J by 9 bases, with 21 bases between. The CDR3 has 15 amino acids. CDR3 nucleotide sequence: TGTGCCAGCAGCCAGGTCCGGGAAGGTCAAACGACGCAGTATTTT. The encoded protein is CASSQVREGQTTQYF.

The rearrangement joins TRBV19 to TRBJ1-1; D unresolved. CDR1 LNHDA and CDR2 SQIVND come from the germline V gene (reference sequence). This CDR3 is 14 amino acids long. Trimming removed 3 bases at V and 3 bases at J, with 11 bases between. For the CDR3, the DNA is TGTGCCAGTAGTATGTTCAGGACGGACACTGAAGCTTTCTTT. As protein: CASSMFRTDTEAFF.

The rearrangement links TRBV27 to TRBJ2-1; TRBD2 matches 10 bases. The CDR3 spans 15 residues. Germline lookup yields CDR1 MNHEY and CDR2 SMNVEV (reference sequence). V lost 6 bases to trimming and J lost 5 bases; unmatched junction nucleotides: 7. CDR3 nucleotides: TGTGCCAGCAGCCTAGCGGGGGCGCTTAACAATGAGCAGTTCTTC. Protein: CASSLAGALNNEQFF.